The entry below gives a single TCR beta chain sequence along with its context. This entry is derived from a study of blood T cell repertoires in COVID-19. On the study more broadly: From T cells, B-cell-depleted T cells, or PBMCs came the material, which was cDNA or gDNA.

Authors' analysis steps: Reference gene primer amplification in the assay estimated nucleated cell counts. Repertoires were generated with immunoSEQ multiplex PCR, while TCRdb's copy carries only in-frame clones and drops some. V and J calls and clone size are copied from that table; D and trimming were computed from the DNA. There are tens of thousands of clones in the sample; less than 85% occur only once, and approximately 15% lies in the top ten. The length of the CDR3 is 16 residues. Germline V gene data show CDR1 as LNHDA and CDR2 as SQIVND (reference sequence). Trimming removed 1 base from V and 2 bases from J; junction bases left unmatched: 4.

Source material: peripheral blood. The chain employs TRBV19 and TRBJ1-5, with TRBD1 matching 8 bases. This TCR came from a woman in her 70s with acute or convalescent COVID-19. CDR3 in amino acids: CASSIVVTGGNQPQHF. CDR3 sequence (DNA): TGTGCCAGTAGTATAGTAGTGACAGGGGGCAATCAGCCCCAGCATTTT.